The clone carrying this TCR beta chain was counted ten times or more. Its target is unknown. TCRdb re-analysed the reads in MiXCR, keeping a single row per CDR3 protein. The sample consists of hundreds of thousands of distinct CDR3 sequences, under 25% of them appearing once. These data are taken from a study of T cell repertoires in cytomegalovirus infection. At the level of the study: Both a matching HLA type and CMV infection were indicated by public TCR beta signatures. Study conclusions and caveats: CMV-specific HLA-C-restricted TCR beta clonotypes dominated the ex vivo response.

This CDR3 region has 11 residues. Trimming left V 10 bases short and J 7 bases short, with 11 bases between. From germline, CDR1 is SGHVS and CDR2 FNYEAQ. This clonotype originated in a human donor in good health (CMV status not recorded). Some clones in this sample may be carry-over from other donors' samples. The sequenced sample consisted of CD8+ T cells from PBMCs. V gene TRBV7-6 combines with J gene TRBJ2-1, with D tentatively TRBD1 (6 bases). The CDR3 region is CATQGGNEQFF. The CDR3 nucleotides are TGTGCCACCCAAGGGGGTAATGAGCAGTTCTTC. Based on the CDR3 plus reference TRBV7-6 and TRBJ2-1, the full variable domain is GAGVSQSPRYKVTKRGQDVALRCDPISGHVSLYWYRQALGQGPEFLTYFNYEAQQDKSGLPNDRFSAERPEGSISTLTIQRTEQRDSAMYRCATQGGNEQFFGPGTRLTVL.